Following are 9 T cell receptor beta chains from one sample sequenced in a study of sequential checkpoint blockade in melanoma. Sequenced by immunoSEQ multiplex PCR; TCRdb stores in-frame clones only, minus some. The repertoire holds hundreds of clones, 17% seen once, with less than 20% in the top ten. Treatment in this sample: randomized to nivolumab then ipilimumab (arm A) or the reverse (arm B). The material was tumor tissue (inferred from file names), obtained from a patient given nivolumab and ipilimumab in sequence. The receptors come from a human donor with melanoma.

By share, this clone ranks as medium-sized. V gene TRBV13 combines with J gene TRBJ2-6; maybe TRBD1 (6 bases). V was pared by 1 base and J by 2 bases, with 6 bases between. The CDR3 has 15 amino acids. Germline V gene sequence: CDR1 PRHDT, CDR2 FYEKMQ (reference sequence). The CDR3 region has the DNA TGTGCCAGCAGCTTAGCAGGGGCTGGGGCCAACGTCCTGACTTTC. Translated: CASSLAGAGANVLTF.

This clone ranks as large. This chain joins TRBV11-3 and TRBJ1-1, with a possible D match to TRBD1 (5 bases). The CDR3 length is 14 residues. From germline, CDR1 is SGHNT and CDR2 YENEEA. The germline V and J ends were trimmed by 2 bases and 3 bases, with 10 bases remaining between them. CDR3 region: CASSLSRGDTEAFF. In DNA, the CDR3 is TGTGCCAGCAGCTTATCTCGAGGGGACACTGAAGCTTTCTTT.

This clone is deemed large. V usage is TRBV9 and J usage is TRBJ1-2; D gene uncertain. V was clipped by 0 bases and J by 4 bases, with 13 bases between them. The germline V gene has CDR1 SGDLS and CDR2 YYNGEE. The CDR3 totals 15 residues. The DNA of the CDR3 is TGTGCCAGCAGCGTAGGGGCAGGAACCGTCTATGGCTACACCTTC. Translated: CASSVGAGTVYGYTF.

The chain couples TRBV18 to TRBJ2-6; D possibly corresponds to TRBD1 (5 bases). Trimming took 3 bases from V and 2 from J, leaving 14 bases between them. This CDR3 contains 17 residues. Germline V lookup: CDR1 KGHSH, CDR2 LQKENI. Here the CDR3 DNA reads TGTGCCAGCTCACCCAGCCCACAGGTCACTGGGGCCAACGTCCTGACTTTC. Amino acid sequence: CASSPSPQVTGANVLTF.

This clone ranks as medium-sized. V is TRBV6-8 and J is TRBJ2-7, with 8 nucleotides matching TRBD1. Per germline, CDR1 MNHGY and CDR2 SAAAGT. There are 14 residues in the CDR3. The trim removed 2 bases at V and 3 bases at J, leaving 3 bases unmatched. CDR3 region: CASSYGTGIYEQYF. In nucleotides, the CDR3 is TGTGCCAGCAGTTACGGGACAGGTATCTACGAGCAGTACTTC.

V usage is TRBV19 and J usage is TRBJ2-1; D is possibly TRBD2 (5 bases). The CDR3 covers 12 residues. Trimming pared 5 bases from V and 6 bases from J, leaving 8 bases between. Germline V gene sequence: CDR1 LNHDA, CDR2 SQIVND (reference sequence). CDR3 loop: CASSDYLNEQFF. The CDR3 coding sequence is TGTGCCAGTAGTGACTACCTCAATGAGCAGTTCTTC.

The table lists this clone with a few counts. The rearrangement uses TRBV30 and TRBJ1-1; no definite D call. CDR1 is GTSNPN, CDR2 SVGIG, per germline (reference sequence). The CDR3 is made up of 12 amino acids. With 3 bases removed from V and 8 bases from J, the gap between germline ends came to 13 bases. CDR3 DNA sequence: TGTGCCTGGAGCAGTGGGCGGTCAGAAGCTTTCTTT. It translates to CAWSSGRSEAFF.

The rearrangement uses TRBV9 and TRBJ2-5; D unclear. The CDR3 runs to 17 residues. Trimming left V 4 bases short and J 5 bases short, with 24 bases between. Germline lookup yields CDR1 SGDLS and CDR2 YYNGEE. CDR3 sequence: CASSPPDGPRAAETQYF. The CDR3 DNA reads TGTGCCAGCAGCCCCCCCGATGGCCCACGGGCGGCGGAGACCCAGTACTTC.

In its sample, this clone is medium-sized. As DNA, the CDR3 is TGTGCCAGCAGCTTATCGGCGGGGAGCAATCAGCCCCAGCATTTT. It specifies CASSLSAGSNQPQHF. The chain recombines TRBV11-3 with TRBJ1-5; D is undetermined. Looked up from germline, CDR1 is SGHNT and CDR2 is YENEEA. Trimming stripped 2 bases from V and 1 base from J, with 9 bases between. This CDR3 region has 15 residues.